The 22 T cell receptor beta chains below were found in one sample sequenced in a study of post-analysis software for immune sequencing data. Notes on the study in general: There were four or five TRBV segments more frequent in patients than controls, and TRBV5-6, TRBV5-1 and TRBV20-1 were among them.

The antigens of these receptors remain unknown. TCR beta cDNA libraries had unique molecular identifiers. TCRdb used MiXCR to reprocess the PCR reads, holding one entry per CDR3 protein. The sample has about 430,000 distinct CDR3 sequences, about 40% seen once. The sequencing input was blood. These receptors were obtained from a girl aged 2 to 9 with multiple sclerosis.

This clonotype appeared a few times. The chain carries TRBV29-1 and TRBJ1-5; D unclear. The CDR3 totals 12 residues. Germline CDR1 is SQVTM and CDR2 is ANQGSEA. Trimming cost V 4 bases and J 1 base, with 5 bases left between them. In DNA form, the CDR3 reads TGCAGCGTTGGGGGAAGCAATCAGCCCCAGCATTTT. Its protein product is CSVGGSNQPQHF.

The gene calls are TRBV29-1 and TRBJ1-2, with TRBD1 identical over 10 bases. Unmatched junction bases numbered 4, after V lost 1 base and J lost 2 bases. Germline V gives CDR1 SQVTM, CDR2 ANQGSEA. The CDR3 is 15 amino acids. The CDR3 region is CSVEGGQGTNYGYTF. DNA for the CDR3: TGCAGCGTTGAAGGGGGACAGGGGACGAACTATGGCTACACCTTC.

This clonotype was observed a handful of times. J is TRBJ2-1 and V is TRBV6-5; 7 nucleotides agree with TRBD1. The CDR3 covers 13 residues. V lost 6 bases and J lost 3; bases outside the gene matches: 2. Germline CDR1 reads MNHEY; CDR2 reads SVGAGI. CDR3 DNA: TGTGCCAGCAGCCGGGACAGCTACAATGAGCAGTTCTTC. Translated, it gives CASSRDSYNEQFF.

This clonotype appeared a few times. The chain's CDR3 is CSVVSGQGPDTQYF. CDR3 DNA: TGCAGCGTTGTTTCCGGACAGGGTCCAGATACGCAGTATTTT. The chain carries TRBV29-1 and TRBJ2-3; 8 nucleotides match TRBD1. J lost 4 bases, V lost 4 bases, and 7 bases had no gene match. The CDR3 is made up of 14 amino acids. Germline loops: CDR1 SQVTM, CDR2 ANQGSEA.

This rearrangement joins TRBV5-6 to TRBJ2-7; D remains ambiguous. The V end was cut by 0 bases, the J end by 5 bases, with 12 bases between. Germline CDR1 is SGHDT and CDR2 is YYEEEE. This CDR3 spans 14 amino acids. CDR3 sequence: CASSLGVPGHEQYF. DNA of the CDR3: TGTGCCAGCAGCTTGGGAGTGCCGGGCCACGAGCAGTACTTC. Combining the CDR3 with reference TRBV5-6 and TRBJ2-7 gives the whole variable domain DAGVTQSPTHLIKTRGQQVTLRCSPKSGHDTVSWYQQALGQGPQFIFQYYEEEERQRGNFPDRFSGHQFPNYSSELNVNALLLGDSALYLCASSLGVPGHEQYFGPGTRLTVT.

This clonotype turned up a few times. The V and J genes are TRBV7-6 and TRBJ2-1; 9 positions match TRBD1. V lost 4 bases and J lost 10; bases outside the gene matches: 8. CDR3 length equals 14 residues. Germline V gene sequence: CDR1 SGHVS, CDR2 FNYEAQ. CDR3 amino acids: CASSSGTGHVEQFF. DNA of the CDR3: TGTGCCAGCAGCTCCGGGACAGGGCATGTAGAGCAGTTCTTC. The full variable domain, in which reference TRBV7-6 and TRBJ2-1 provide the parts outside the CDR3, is GAGVSQSPRYKVTKRGQDVALRCDPISGHVSLYWYRQALGQGPEFLTYFNYEAQQDKSGLPNDRFSAERPEGSISTLTIQRTEQRDSAMYRCASSSGTGHVEQFFGPGTRLTVL.

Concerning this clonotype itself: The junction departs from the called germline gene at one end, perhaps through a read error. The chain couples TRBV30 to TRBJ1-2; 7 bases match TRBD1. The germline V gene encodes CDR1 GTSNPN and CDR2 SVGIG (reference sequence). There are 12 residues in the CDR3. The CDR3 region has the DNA TGTGCCTGCTCAAGGGGGCAAGATGGTTACACCTTC. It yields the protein CACSRGQDGYTF.

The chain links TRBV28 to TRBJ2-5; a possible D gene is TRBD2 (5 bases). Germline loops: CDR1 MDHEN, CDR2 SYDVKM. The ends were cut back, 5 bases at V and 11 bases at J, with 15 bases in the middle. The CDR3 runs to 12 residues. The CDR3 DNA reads TGTGCCAGCAGTCGGACCAAGGGAGAGCAGTACTTC. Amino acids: CASSRTKGEQYF.

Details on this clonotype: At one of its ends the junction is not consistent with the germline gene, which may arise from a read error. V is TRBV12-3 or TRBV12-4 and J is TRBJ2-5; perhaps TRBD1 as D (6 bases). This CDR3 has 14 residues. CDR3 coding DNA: TGTGCCAGCAGGGACCGGGACACTGAAGAGACCCGGTACTTC. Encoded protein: CASRDRDTEETRYF.

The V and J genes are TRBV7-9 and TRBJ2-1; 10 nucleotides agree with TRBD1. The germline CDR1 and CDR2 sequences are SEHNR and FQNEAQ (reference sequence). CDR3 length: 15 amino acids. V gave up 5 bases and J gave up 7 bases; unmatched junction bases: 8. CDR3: CASSHRDRGGNEQFF. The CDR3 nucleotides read TGTGCCAGCAGCCACCGGGACAGGGGAGGGAATGAGCAGTTCTTC.

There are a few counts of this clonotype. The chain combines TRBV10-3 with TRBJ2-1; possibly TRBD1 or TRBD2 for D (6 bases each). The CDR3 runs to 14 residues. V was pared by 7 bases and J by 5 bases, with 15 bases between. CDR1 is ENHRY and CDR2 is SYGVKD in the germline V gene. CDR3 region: CAITPGAMDNEQFF. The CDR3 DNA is TGTGCCATCACCCCGGGGGCCATGGACAATGAGCAGTTCTTC.

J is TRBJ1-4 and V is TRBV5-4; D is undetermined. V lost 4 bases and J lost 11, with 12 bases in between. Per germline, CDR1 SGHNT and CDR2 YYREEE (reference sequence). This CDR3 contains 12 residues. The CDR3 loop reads CASSPDRGKLFF. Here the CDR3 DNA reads TGTGCCAGCAGCCCGGATCGGGGTAAACTGTTTTTT.

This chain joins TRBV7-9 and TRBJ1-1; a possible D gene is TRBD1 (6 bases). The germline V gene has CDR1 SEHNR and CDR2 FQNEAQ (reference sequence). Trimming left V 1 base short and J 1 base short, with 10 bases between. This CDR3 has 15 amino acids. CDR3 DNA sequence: TGTGCCAGCAGCTTAGGGGCAGGGGCGAACACTGAAGCTTTCTTT. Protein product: CASSLGAGANTEAFF.

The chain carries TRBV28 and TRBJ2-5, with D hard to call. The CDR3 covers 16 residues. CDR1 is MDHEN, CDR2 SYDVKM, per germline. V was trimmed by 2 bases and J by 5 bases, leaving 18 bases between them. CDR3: CASSLRGNEGLETQYF. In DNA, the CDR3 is TGTGCCAGCAGTTTAAGAGGCAACGAAGGGCTGGAGACCCAGTACTTC.

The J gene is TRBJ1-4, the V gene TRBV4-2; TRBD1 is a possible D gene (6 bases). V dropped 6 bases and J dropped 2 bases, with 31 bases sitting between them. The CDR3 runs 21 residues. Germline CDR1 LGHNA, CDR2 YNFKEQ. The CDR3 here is CASSPKLGGGKSGATNEKLFF. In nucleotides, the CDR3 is TGTGCCAGCAGTCCTAAATTAGGGGGGGGCAAGTCAGGAGCGACTAATGAAAAACTGTTTTTT.

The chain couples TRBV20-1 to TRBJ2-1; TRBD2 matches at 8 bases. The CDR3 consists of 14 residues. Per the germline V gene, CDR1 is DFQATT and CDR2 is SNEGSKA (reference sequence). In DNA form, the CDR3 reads TGCAGCGCCTCGGGGGGGAGGTTGAACAATGAGCAGTTCTTC. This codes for CSASGGRLNNEQFF.

This chain's CDR3 is CASSQRTGGSYGYTF. CDR3 sequence (DNA): TGTGCCAGCAGCCAAAGGACAGGGGGTAGCTATGGCTACACCTTC. The J gene is TRBJ1-2, the V gene TRBV5-5; the match to TRBD1 covers 10 bases. This CDR3 has 15 amino acids. Germline lookup yields CDR1 SGHKS and CDR2 YYEKEE (reference sequence). The V gene end was trimmed by 4 bases and the J gene end by 4 bases; junction bases not matched to a gene: 7.

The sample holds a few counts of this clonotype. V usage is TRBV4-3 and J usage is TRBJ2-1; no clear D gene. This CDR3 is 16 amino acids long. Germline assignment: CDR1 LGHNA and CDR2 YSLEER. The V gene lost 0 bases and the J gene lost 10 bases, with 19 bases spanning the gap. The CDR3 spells CASSQDARAAYREQFF. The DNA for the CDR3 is TGCGCCAGCAGCCAAGACGCCCGCGCGGCATACCGAGAGCAGTTCTTC.

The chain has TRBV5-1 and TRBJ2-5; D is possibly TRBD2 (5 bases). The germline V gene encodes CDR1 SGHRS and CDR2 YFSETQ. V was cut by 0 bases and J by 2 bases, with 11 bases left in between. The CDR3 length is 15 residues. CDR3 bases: TGCGCCAGCAGCTTGGCCTTCCGGGATCAAGAGACCCAGTACTTC. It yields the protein CASSLAFRDQETQYF. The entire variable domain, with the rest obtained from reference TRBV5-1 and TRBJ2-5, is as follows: KAGVTQTPRYLIKTRGQQVTLSCSPISGHRSVSWYQQTPGQGLQFLFEYFSETQRNKGNFPGRFSGRQFSNSRSEMNVSTLELGDSALYLCASSLAFRDQETQYFGPGTRLLVL.

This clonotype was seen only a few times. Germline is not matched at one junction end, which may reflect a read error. The CDR3 spells CASSLDITGNSPLHF. The CDR3 DNA reads TGTGCTAGCAGCTTAGATATAACAGGAAATTCACCCCTCCACTTT. J is TRBJ1-6 and V is TRBV11-2; D is perhaps TRBD1 (5 bases). The CDR3 has 15 residues. CDR1 and CDR2 from the germline V gene are SGHAT and FQNNGV.

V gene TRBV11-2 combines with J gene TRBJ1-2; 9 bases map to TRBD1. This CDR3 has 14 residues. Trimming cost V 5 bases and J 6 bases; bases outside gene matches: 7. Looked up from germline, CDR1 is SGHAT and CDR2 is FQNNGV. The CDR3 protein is CASSTGTGKDGYTF. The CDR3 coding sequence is TGTGCCAGCAGCACCGGGACAGGGAAAGATGGCTACACCTTC.

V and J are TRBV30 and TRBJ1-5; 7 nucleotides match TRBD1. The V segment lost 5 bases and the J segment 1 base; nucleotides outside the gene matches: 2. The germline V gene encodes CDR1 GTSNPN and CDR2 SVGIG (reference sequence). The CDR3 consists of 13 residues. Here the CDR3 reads CAWQTGSNQPQHF. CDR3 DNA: TGTGCCTGGCAGACAGGGAGCAATCAGCCCCAGCATTTT.